The 21 T cell receptor beta chains below all came from one sample that was sequenced in a study of blood T cells in healthy people across ages. The second PCR ran about 6 to 11 cycles with a sample-barcoded 5' primer and J-beta primers. TCRdb independently ran MiXCR on the 5' RACE reads; one entry per CDR3 protein. This table has roughly 800,000 distinct CDR3 sequences, about three fifths appearing once. The sequenced sample was blood. Receptors were obtained from a man aged 25 to 45 in good health.

CDR3 in DNA: TGCAGTGCTAGTCCGGGGTCCGGCGACGAGCAGTACTTC. This sequence encodes CSASPGSGDEQYF. The genes are TRBV20-1 and TRBJ2-7; perhaps TRBD2 as D (5 bases). The germline V gene has CDR1 DFQATT and CDR2 SNEGSKA (reference sequence). V lost 3 bases and J lost 5, with 14 bases in between. There are 13 residues in the CDR3.

This clonotype occurred a few times. One end of the junction fails to match germline, which may point to a read error. CDR3 amino acids: CAGSSHGGQTYEQYF. As DNA, the CDR3 is TGTGCCGGCAGTTCCCATGGGGGGCAGACCTACGAGCAGTACTTC. V is TRBV6-5 and J is TRBJ2-7, with D perhaps given as TRBD1 or TRBD2 (6 bases each). Germline V CDR1 and CDR2: MNHEY, SVGAGI. This CDR3 has 15 amino acids.

The gene calls are TRBV28 and TRBJ1-5; possible D gene TRBD1, 6 bases. Germline-derived CDR1 and CDR2 are MDHEN and SYDVKM. V lost 8 bases, J lost 6 bases, and 20 bases lay in between. The CDR3 covers 15 residues. CDR3 sequence (DNA): TGTGCCAGCGACCTCAACAGGGAATTTTTTCAGCCCCAGCATTTT. Translating gives CASDLNREFFQPQHF.

V usage is TRBV20-1 and J usage is TRBJ2-7, with no clear D. V dropped 3 bases and J dropped 3 bases, with 12 bases sitting between them. Germline values: CDR1 DFQATT, CDR2 SNEGSKA (reference sequence). This CDR3 region has 13 residues. The DNA for the CDR3 is TGCAGTGCTAGGGCTGCGATGGGCTACGAGCAGTACTTC. It translates to CSARAAMGYEQYF.

This rearrangement joins TRBV4-3 to TRBJ2-7, with 9 bases that match TRBD2. The J segment lost 7 bases and the V segment lost 1 base, leaving 8 bases of the junction unmatched. The CDR3 runs to 15 residues. Germline assignment: CDR1 LGHNA and CDR2 YSLEER. This CDR3 reads CASSQGLAGPWEQYF. The CDR3 nucleotides are TGCGCCAGCAGCCAAGGGCTAGCGGGGCCTTGGGAGCAGTACTTC.

This clonotype was counted at least ten times. This chain uses TRBV9 with TRBJ2-1; D unclear. The CDR3 spans 13 residues. Looked up from germline, CDR1 is SGDLS and CDR2 is YYNGEE. V was clipped by 3 bases and J by 4 bases, with 8 bases between them. In DNA, the CDR3 is TGTGCCAGCAGCGCGTTTACATACAATGAGCAGTTCTTC. Its protein is CASSAFTYNEQFF.

The V gene is TRBV27, the J gene TRBJ2-7, with D perhaps TRBD2 (5 bases). The CDR3 spans 14 residues. Germline CDR1 reads MNHEY; CDR2 reads SMNVEV (reference sequence). The V and J ends lost 2 bases and 3 bases respectively, with 11 bases between them. In nucleotides, the CDR3 is TGTGCCAGCAGTTTAGCCCCCGGGAACTACGAGCAGTACTTC. Encoded protein: CASSLAPGNYEQYF.

The V gene is TRBV6-2 or TRBV6-3, the J gene TRBJ2-1; the match to TRBD2 covers 15 bases. The CDR3 consists of 19 residues. With 0 bases clipped from V and 2 bases from J, the junction kept 5 bases outside the gene matches. Germline lookup yields CDR1 MNHEY and CDR2 SVGEGT. CDR3 DNA sequence: TGTGCCAGCAGTTACTCACCGGGACTAGCGGGAGGCACCTACAATGAGCAGTTCTTC. Translating it yields CASSYSPGLAGGTYNEQFF.

The chain uses TRBV12-3 or TRBV12-4 and TRBJ2-1, with D perhaps matching TRBD2 (6 bases). The V gene lost 5 bases and the J gene lost 0 bases, with 14 bases spanning the gap. This CDR3 comprises 16 residues. CDR3 sequence: CASSGVFGSSYNEQFF. The CDR3 DNA follows: TGTGCCAGCAGTGGGGTTTTCGGGAGCTCCTACAATGAGCAGTTCTTC.

This clonotype was seen once. The rearrangement joins TRBV6-6 to TRBJ1-2; no clear D. The CDR3 has 14 residues. CDR1 and CDR2 (germline): MNHNY, SVGAGI (reference sequence). Trimming cost V 5 bases and J 0 bases, with 10 bases left between them. Here the CDR3 reads CASSKRQTNYGYTF. CDR3 nucleotides: TGTGCCAGCAGTAAGAGGCAGACTAACTATGGCTACACCTTC.

The genes are TRBV7-3 and TRBJ2-1; 11 positions agree with TRBD1. Trimming removed 5 bases from V and 10 bases from J; junction bases left unmatched: 10. The germline gives CDR1 SGHTA, CDR2 FQGTGA. This CDR3 is 15 amino acids long. The CDR3 DNA reads TGTGCCAGCAGCATCACCGGGACAGGGGGAGAAGAGCAGTTCTTC. As protein: CASSITGTGGEEQFF.

The chain uses TRBV27 and TRBJ2-4, with D perhaps matching TRBD1 or TRBD2 (5 bases each). Trimming shortened V by 4 bases and J by 13 bases, and 26 bases separated the two germline ends. Germline V CDR1 and CDR2: MNHEY, SMNVEV (reference sequence). The CDR3 extends over 16 amino acids. The CDR3 is CASSSAAAGDLGKQYF. The DNA for the CDR3 is TGTGCCAGCAGTTCCGCAGCCGCCGGGGACCTTGGAAAGCAGTACTTC.

The chain uses TRBV5-1 and TRBJ2-1; 7 nucleotides agree with TRBD1. This CDR3 spans 16 amino acids. Germline values: CDR1 SGHRS, CDR2 YFSETQ. V shed 4 bases, J shed 2 bases, and the junction held 9 bases outside the gene matches. CDR3 residues: CASSARTGATYNEQFF. CDR3 in DNA: TGCGCCAGCAGCGCTAGGACAGGAGCTACCTACAATGAGCAGTTCTTC.

This clonotype was observed a few times. The chain joins TRBV7-2 to TRBJ2-7; D call uncertain. Trimming took 0 bases from V and 5 from J, leaving 11 bases between them. CDR3 length: 14 amino acids. Germline V gene sequence: CDR1 SGHTA, CDR2 FQGNSA. DNA for the CDR3: TGTGCCAGCAGCTTAGCGGGCTCGGTCAACGAGCAGTACTTC. Protein product: CASSLAGSVNEQYF.

The chain carries TRBV7-2 and TRBJ2-1; either TRBD1 or TRBD2 may supply D (5 bases each). This CDR3 spans 16 amino acids. CDR1 SGHTA and CDR2 FQGNSA come from the germline V gene. V was pared by 5 bases and J by 10 bases, with 24 bases between. This CDR3 reads CASSLGTAALYREQFF. Here the CDR3 DNA reads TGTGCCAGCAGCCTAGGGACCGCCGCTCTATATCGGGAGCAGTTCTTC.

This clonotype has at least ten counts. The chain is built from TRBV12-3 or TRBV12-4 and TRBJ2-7; 11 bases map to TRBD1. V dropped 4 bases and J dropped 4; count of bases not matched to a gene: 0. This CDR3 has 13 residues. The chain's CDR3 is CASSWDRGYEQYF. The CDR3 coding sequence is TGTGCCAGCAGTTGGGACAGGGGGTACGAGCAGTACTTC.

The CDR3 loop is CASSPGRGVFF. Written as DNA, the CDR3 is TGTGCCAGCAGTCCCGGCCGAGGGGTTTTCTTT. The chain joins TRBV27 to TRBJ1-1, with D tentatively TRBD1 (5 bases). CDR1 is MNHEY, CDR2 SMNVEV, per germline (reference sequence). V lost 5 bases and J lost 13, with 14 bases in between. The CDR3 length is 11 residues.

The V and J genes are TRBV10-3 and TRBJ2-1, with 7 nucleotides matching TRBD1. This CDR3 has 13 amino acids. Trimming at V came to 10 bases and at J to 10 bases, leaving 13 bases not matched to a gene. Germline CDR1 reads ENHRY; CDR2 reads SYGVKD. The CDR3 coding sequence is TGTGCCACCCGTGAGGACAGGCGATACGAGCAGTTCTTC. Translated: CATREDRRYEQFF.

The chain carries TRBV12-3 or TRBV12-4 and TRBJ2-1; D is perhaps TRBD1 (6 bases). This CDR3 has 16 amino acids. Trimming left V 6 bases short and J 1 base short, with 16 bases between. CDR3 loop: CASRATGTPSYNEQFF. The CDR3 region has the DNA TGTGCCAGCAGGGCAACAGGGACCCCTTCCTACAATGAGCAGTTCTTC.

The rearrangement joins TRBV6-2 or TRBV6-3 to TRBJ2-7, with D unresolved. The CDR3 is made up of 15 amino acids. V lost 0 bases and J lost 2, with 11 bases in between. Germline CDR1 reads MNHEY; CDR2 reads SVGEGT. The CDR3, as DNA: TGTGCCAGCAGTTACTCGATTTTCGGGCCCTACGAGCAGTACTTC. Translating it yields CASSYSIFGPYEQYF.

This chain joins TRBV11-2 and TRBJ2-7; no definite D call. The CDR3 totals 15 residues. The germline V and J ends were trimmed by 0 bases and 2 bases, with 11 bases remaining between them. Germline assignment: CDR1 SGHAT and CDR2 FQNNGV. DNA of the CDR3: TGTGCCAGCAGCTTAGAAGGCAGCGAAGCCTACGAGCAGTACTTC. Translating gives CASSLEGSEAYEQYF. The full variable domain, with the rest looked up from reference TRBV11-2 and TRBJ2-7, is EAGVAQSPRYKIIEKRQSVAFWCNPISGHATLYWYQQILGQGPKLLIQFQNNGVVDDSQLPKDRFSAERLKGVDSTLKIQPAKLEDSAVYLCASSLEGSEAYEQYFGPGTRLTVT.